Listed below are T cell receptor beta chains from one sample, sequenced in a study of cytomegalovirus exposure and HLA in healthy donors. Repertoires were generated with immunoSEQ multiplex PCR, while TCRdb's copy carries only in-frame clones and drops some. The sample lists approximately 190,000 clones, over 70% occurring once. Sequencing was performed on PBMCs. These receptors were taken from a man aged 45 to 65 in good health and CMV-seronegative. The CDR3 runs from the conserved cysteine through the conserved F or W. The D gene is left open where the match is weak. Rows give clone size only sometimes, using once, few, many, or a class for an expanded clone.

J: TRBJ2-7; V: TRBV19; size: .; D: TRBD1; CDR3: CASSRTGSSYEQYF; DNA: TGTGCCAGTAGTCGGACAGGCAGCTCCTACGAGCAGTACTTC
J: TRBJ2-7; V: TRBV2; size: once; D: .; CDR3: CASSDPRNSYEQYF; DNA: TGTGCCAGCAGTGACCCTAGAAACTCCTACGAGCAGTACTTC
J: TRBJ2-1; V: TRBV21-1; size: .; D: .; CDR3: CASTLHPGNEQFF; DNA: TGTGCCAGCACCCTCCACCCCGGGAACGAGCAGTTCTTC
J: TRBJ2-1; V: TRBV28; size: .; D: .; CDR3: CASSVIRSYNEQFF; DNA: TGTGCCAGCAGTGTAATCCGCTCCTACAATGAGCAGTTCTTC
J: TRBJ2-5; V: TRBV4-1; size: .; D: TRBD2; CDR3: CASSQEASGRGTQYF; DNA: TGCGCCAGCAGCCAAGAGGCTAGCGGGCGAGGGACCCAGTACTTC
J: TRBJ2-7; V: TRBV6-6; size: .; D: TRBD2; CDR3: CASREWGGTYEQYF; DNA: TGTGCCAGCAGGGAATGGGGGGGAACCTACGAGCAGTACTTC
J: TRBJ2-7; V: TRBV2; size: .; D: .; CDR3: CASSGGRFEQYF; DNA: TGTGCCAGCAGTGGGGGGAGGTTCGAGCAGTACTTC
J: TRBJ2-7; V: TRBV11-2; size: .; D: TRBD2; CDR3: CASSWGGGSEQYF; DNA: TGTGCCAGCAGCTGGGGGGGTGGGAGCGAGCAGTACTTC
J: TRBJ2-7; V: TRBV6-1; size: .; D: .; CDR3: CASSEQNSYEQYF; DNA: TGTGCCAGCAGTGAACAGAACTCCTACGAGCAGTACTTC
J: TRBJ1-2; V: TRBV7-2; size: .; D: TRBD1; CDR3: CASSFDRGDNGYTF; DNA: TGTGCCAGCAGCTTTGACAGGGGAGATAATGGCTACACCTTC
J: TRBJ1-2; V: TRBV5-4; size: .; D: .; CDR3: CASSPGGNRENYGYTF; DNA: TGTGCCAGCAGCCCGGGGGGGAACAGAGAGAACTATGGCTACACCTTC
J: TRBJ1-3; V: TRBV7-7; size: few; D: TRBD1; CDR3: CASSPGTATGNTIYF; DNA: TGTGCCAGCAGCCCCGGGACAGCCACTGGAAACACCATATATTTT
J: TRBJ2-5; V: TRBV30; size: .; D: TRBD2; CDR3: CAWSVLLAGGMETQYF; DNA: TGTGCCTGGAGTGTACTGCTAGCGGGGGGAATGGAGACCCAGTACTTC
J: TRBJ2-2; V: TRBV5-1; size: .; D: TRBD2; CDR3: CASSLRAGGSNTGELFF; DNA: TGCGCCAGCAGCTTAAGAGCGGGGGGTTCGAACACCGGGGAGCTGTTTTTT
J: TRBJ1-1; V: TRBV15; size: .; D: .; CDR3: CATSRDLGGGTRVGSEAFF; DNA: TGTGCCACCAGCAGAGATCTAGGCGGAGGGACGAGAGTCGGCTCTGAAGCTTTCTTT